Sequencing of this TCR beta chain was carried out in a study of blood T cell repertoires in COVID-19. As for the study in general: Some COVID-19 samples were acute and others convalescent; all came from the United States, Italy and Spain. Sample material is recorded as cDNA or gDNA derived from T cells, B-cell-depleted T cells, or PBMCs.

Trimming shortened V by 5 bases and J by 7 bases, and 12 bases separated the two germline ends. Germline values: CDR1 MNHEY, CDR2 SVGAGI. This CDR3 spans 13 amino acids. Clones were read by immunoSEQ multiplex PCR, and TCRdb kept only the in-frame ones, dropping some. The table has fewer than 250,000 clones, 75% to 90% seen once. This chain joins TRBV6-5 and TRBJ1-5, with TRBD1 as a possible D gene (5 bases). This sequence originates from a young man with acute or convalescent COVID-19. The sequenced sample was peripheral blood. The CDR3 spells CASSHGGGQPQHF. DNA for the CDR3: TGTGCCAGCAGTCACGGGGGTGGGCAGCCCCAGCATTTT.